This T cell receptor beta chain emerged from a study of shared clonotypes between healthy human individuals. The data were produced by immunoSEQ multiplex PCR, yet TCRdb's version contains in-frame clones alone and is incomplete. The sample lists approximately 1,500,000 clones, 98% occurring once. This TCR was recovered from a man aged 25 to 45 in good health. Sequenced input: naive CD4+ T cells sorted from blood. Subset noted: CD45RA+ positively selected.

As DNA, the CDR3 is TGTGCCAGCAGGAGGGCCCACTCTGGCAATGAGCAGTTCTTC. Translated, it gives CASRRAHSGNEQFF. The gene calls are TRBV6-5 and TRBJ2-1; TRBD2 might be the D (5 bases). This CDR3 is 14 amino acids long. Trimming left V 6 bases short and J 6 bases short, with 15 bases between. The germline gives CDR1 MNHEY, CDR2 SVGAGI.